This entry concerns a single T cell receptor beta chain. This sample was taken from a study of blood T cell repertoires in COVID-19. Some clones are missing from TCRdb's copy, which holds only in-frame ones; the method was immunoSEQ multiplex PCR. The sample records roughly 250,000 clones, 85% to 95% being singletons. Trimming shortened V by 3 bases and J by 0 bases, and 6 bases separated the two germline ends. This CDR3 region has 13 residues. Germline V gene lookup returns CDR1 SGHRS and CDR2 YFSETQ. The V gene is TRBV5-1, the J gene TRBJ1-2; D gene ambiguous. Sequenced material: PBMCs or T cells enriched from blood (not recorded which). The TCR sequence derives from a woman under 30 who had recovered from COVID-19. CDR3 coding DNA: TGCGCCAGCAGCTCGACAACTAACTATGGCTACACCTTC. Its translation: CASSSTTNYGYTF.